The next 21 T cell receptor beta chains were all read from a single sample in a study of blood T cell repertoires in COVID-19. Clones were read by immunoSEQ multiplex PCR, and TCRdb kept only the in-frame ones, dropping some. The sample has 220,000 or so clones, about 85% seen once. Sequenced material: peripheral blood. Every receptor here comes from a woman aged 45-60 years with COVID-19, enrolled during active disease.

The chain combines TRBV3-1 (or the pseudogene TRBV3-2) with TRBJ1-1; 8 positions agree with TRBD1. The junction had 5 bases not matched to a gene; V was cut back by 6 bases and J by 5 bases. There are 13 residues in the CDR3. Germline V gene sequence: CDR1 LGHDT, CDR2 YNNKEL (reference sequence). CDR3 amino acids: CASRDRARTEAFF. CDR3 in DNA: TGTGCCAGCAGGGACAGGGCGAGGACTGAAGCTTTCTTT.

This chain joins TRBV2 and TRBJ2-5; 9 nucleotides match TRBD1. V dropped 6 bases and J dropped 5; count of bases not matched to a gene: 7. CDR1 is SNHLY and CDR2 is FYNNEI in the germline V gene. The CDR3 is 14 residues long. CDR3 region: CASSETGGGETQYF. As DNA, the CDR3 is TGTGCCAGCAGCGAAACAGGGGGCGGGGAGACCCAGTACTTC.

The genes are TRBV5-8 and TRBJ1-1; perhaps TRBD1 as D (5 bases). The V end was cut by 0 bases, the J end by 1 base, with 13 bases between. The CDR3 is made up of 16 amino acids. The germline V gene has CDR1 SGHTS and CDR2 YDEGEE. The CDR3 nucleotides read TGTGCCAGCAGCTTGGGGGTAGGTAGGGGGAACACTGAAGCTTTCTTT. Translated: CASSLGVGRGNTEAFF.

The rearrangement joins TRBV6-5 to TRBJ2-7; 7 nucleotides agree with TRBD1. Germline loops: CDR1 MNHEY, CDR2 SVGAGI. This CDR3 spans 13 amino acids. V was clipped by 6 bases and J by 6 bases; unmatched bases: 8. CDR3 residues: CASSGQVGGEQYF. The CDR3 DNA reads as TGTGCCAGCAGCGGACAGGTAGGGGGCGAGCAGTACTTC.

The genes are TRBV27 and TRBJ2-3; D is unclear. V lost 8 bases to trimming and J lost 1 base, with 10 bases between them. Germline CDR1 MNHEY, CDR2 SMNVEV (reference sequence). This CDR3 contains 13 residues. As DNA, the CDR3 is TGTGCCAGCGGTGGGCCAGGCACAGATACGCAGTATTTT. It yields the protein CASGGPGTDTQYF.

This chain connects TRBV5-4 to TRBJ2-2, with 8 bases lining up with TRBD2. V trimming: 1 base; J trimming: 5 bases; junction bases outside the gene matches: 4. Germline CDR1 reads SGHNT; CDR2 reads YYREEE (reference sequence). This CDR3 contains 15 residues. CDR3 bases: TGTGCCAGCAGCTTGAACGGCGGGGGGACCGGGGAGCTGTTTTTT. Its translation is CASSLNGGGTGELFF.

The chain employs TRBV12-2 and TRBJ2-1; the table names TRBD1, a call not compared with the DNA. TRBV12-2 is described as a pseudogene. The CDR3 totals 19 residues. The CDR3 reads CASRLVRDREKPPDNEQFF. The CDR3, as DNA: TGTGCAAGTCGCTTAGTAAGGGACAGGGAAAAACCCCCCGACAATGAGCAGTTCTTC.

This clone has a single count. This chain links TRBV7-9 with TRBJ1-2, with TRBD1 matching 10 bases. The trim removed 2 bases at V and 8 bases at J, leaving 11 bases unmatched. This CDR3 comprises 16 residues. CDR1 SEHNR and CDR2 FQNEAQ come from the germline V gene (reference sequence). CDR3 DNA: TGTGCCAGCAGCTTATTATCCGGGACAGGGGACGGGGGCTACACCTTC. Protein: CASSLLSGTGDGGYTF.

The rearrangement links TRBV6-2 or TRBV6-3 to TRBJ2-7; no clear D. Deletions cut 4 bases from V and 1 base from J, with 11 bases between. This CDR3 spans 14 amino acids. CDR1 MNHEY and CDR2 SVGEGT come from the germline V gene. The CDR3 DNA is TGTGCCAGCAGTTCCCTAGGAAGGTCCTACGAGCAGTACTTC. Its translation is CASSSLGRSYEQYF.

This chain connects TRBV11-3 to TRBJ2-1; 7 positions agree with TRBD1. V was clipped by 8 bases and J by 8 bases; unmatched bases: 6. Germline V CDR1 and CDR2: SGHNT, YENEEA. This CDR3 is 12 amino acids long. CDR3 coding DNA: TGTGCCAGCTCCCTAACAGGGGATGAGCAGTTCTTC. Protein sequence: CASSLTGDEQFF.

This clone was counted only a few times. The rearrangement uses TRBV20-1 and TRBJ1-5; D not certain. The CDR3 runs to 9 residues. Per the germline V gene, CDR1 is DFQATT and CDR2 is SNEGSKA (reference sequence). Trimming took off 5 bases at V and 9 bases at J, with 5 bases between the two ends. CDR3 in DNA: TGCAGTGCTGGCCCGCCCCAGCATTTT. Translating it yields CSAGPPQHF.

The chain combines TRBV5-1 with TRBJ2-7; 9 bases are a match to TRBD1. Germline CDR1 is SGHRS and CDR2 is YFSETQ. The CDR3 is made up of 14 amino acids. After removal of 2 bases from V and 4 bases from J, the junction contained 4 bases not matched to a gene. The CDR3 bases are TGCGCCAGCAGCTTACTGACAGGGGGATACGAGCAGTACTTC. It specifies CASSLLTGGYEQYF.

This chain connects TRBV10-2 to TRBJ2-1, with D tentatively TRBD2 (6 bases). The germline gives CDR1 WSHSY, CDR2 SAAADI. The CDR3 loop spans 15 amino acids. V lost 6 bases and J lost 5, with 17 bases in between. CDR3 nucleotide sequence: TGCGCCAGCAGGGCCCTGACCGGGACTCACAATGAGCAGTTCTTC. This encodes CASRALTGTHNEQFF.

At least ten counts were recorded for this clone. CDR3 amino acids: CASSIVAGALNEQFF. The CDR3 DNA reads as TGTGCCAGTAGTATAGTGGCGGGGGCTCTTAATGAGCAGTTCTTC. V and J are TRBV19 and TRBJ2-1; TRBD2 is a possible D gene (7 bases). The CDR3 totals 15 residues. V shed 1 base and J shed 7 bases, with 14 bases lying between them. Germline V lookup: CDR1 LNHDA, CDR2 SQIVND (reference sequence).

The V gene is TRBV5-5, the J gene TRBJ1-1; D is unclear. Trimming cost V 4 bases and J 3 bases, with 13 bases left between them. Germline V gene sequence: CDR1 SGHKS, CDR2 YYEKEE (reference sequence). The CDR3 has 14 amino acids. CDR3 nucleotides: TGTGCCAGCAGCCCCTTCGGGTCTCACACTGAAGCTTTCTTT. Translation: CASSPFGSHTEAFF.

The genes are TRBV29-1 and TRBJ1-2; D unclear. This CDR3 has 13 residues. The germline gives CDR1 SQVTM, CDR2 ANQGSEA. Trimming removed 5 bases at V and 5 bases at J, with 15 bases between. CDR3 region: CSVLRTGIYGYTF. CDR3 sequence (DNA): TGCAGCGTTTTACGGACCGGGATTTATGGCTACACCTTC.

This sequence joins TRBV4-3 and TRBJ2-7; maybe TRBD1 (5 bases). Per germline, CDR1 LGHNA and CDR2 YSLEER. The CDR3 runs 15 residues. V lost 1 base to trimming and J lost 2 bases, with 12 bases between them. The CDR3: CASSQVGLGAYEQYF. DNA for the CDR3: TGCGCCAGCAGCCAAGTAGGGCTAGGGGCCTACGAGCAGTACTTC.

The chain uses TRBV28 and TRBJ1-1; no definite D call. The germline V gene encodes CDR1 MDHEN and CDR2 SYDVKM. CDR3 size: 13 residues. Trimming removed 3 bases from V and 2 bases from J, with 7 bases in between. CDR3 nucleotides: TGTGCCAGCAGTTTGGTTAGAAACACTGAAGCTTTCTTT. It encodes CASSLVRNTEAFF.

V gene TRBV6-1 combines with J gene TRBJ1-4, with 7 bases identical to TRBD1. The CDR3 consists of 18 residues. J gave up 4 bases and V 2 bases, and 13 bases lay outside the gene matches. Germline loops: CDR1 MNHNS, CDR2 SASEGT. The CDR3 loop is CASSELGDRRLFNEKLFF. The CDR3 bases are TGTGCCAGCAGTGAATTGGGGGACAGACGCCTATTTAATGAAAAACTGTTTTTT.

V usage is TRBV6-5 and J usage is TRBJ2-7; tentatively, D is TRBD2 (5 bases). The V end was cut by 6 bases, the J end by 6 bases, with 12 bases between. There are 12 residues in the CDR3. Germline CDR1 and CDR2: MNHEY and SVGAGI. The CDR3 loop reads CASRGVGSEQYV. The CDR3 DNA is TGTGCCAGCAGGGGAGTAGGGAGCGAGCAGTACGTC.

The rearrangement uses TRBV5-1 and TRBJ2-5; D might be TRBD1 (6 bases). The CDR3 is 15 amino acids. The V end was cut by 1 base, the J end by 2 bases, with 12 bases between. The germline V gene has CDR1 SGHRS and CDR2 YFSETQ. CDR3 coding DNA: TGCGCCAGCAGCTTGTTGGGGCAGGGGCAAGAGACCCAGTACTTC. Its protein is CASSLLGQGQETQYF.